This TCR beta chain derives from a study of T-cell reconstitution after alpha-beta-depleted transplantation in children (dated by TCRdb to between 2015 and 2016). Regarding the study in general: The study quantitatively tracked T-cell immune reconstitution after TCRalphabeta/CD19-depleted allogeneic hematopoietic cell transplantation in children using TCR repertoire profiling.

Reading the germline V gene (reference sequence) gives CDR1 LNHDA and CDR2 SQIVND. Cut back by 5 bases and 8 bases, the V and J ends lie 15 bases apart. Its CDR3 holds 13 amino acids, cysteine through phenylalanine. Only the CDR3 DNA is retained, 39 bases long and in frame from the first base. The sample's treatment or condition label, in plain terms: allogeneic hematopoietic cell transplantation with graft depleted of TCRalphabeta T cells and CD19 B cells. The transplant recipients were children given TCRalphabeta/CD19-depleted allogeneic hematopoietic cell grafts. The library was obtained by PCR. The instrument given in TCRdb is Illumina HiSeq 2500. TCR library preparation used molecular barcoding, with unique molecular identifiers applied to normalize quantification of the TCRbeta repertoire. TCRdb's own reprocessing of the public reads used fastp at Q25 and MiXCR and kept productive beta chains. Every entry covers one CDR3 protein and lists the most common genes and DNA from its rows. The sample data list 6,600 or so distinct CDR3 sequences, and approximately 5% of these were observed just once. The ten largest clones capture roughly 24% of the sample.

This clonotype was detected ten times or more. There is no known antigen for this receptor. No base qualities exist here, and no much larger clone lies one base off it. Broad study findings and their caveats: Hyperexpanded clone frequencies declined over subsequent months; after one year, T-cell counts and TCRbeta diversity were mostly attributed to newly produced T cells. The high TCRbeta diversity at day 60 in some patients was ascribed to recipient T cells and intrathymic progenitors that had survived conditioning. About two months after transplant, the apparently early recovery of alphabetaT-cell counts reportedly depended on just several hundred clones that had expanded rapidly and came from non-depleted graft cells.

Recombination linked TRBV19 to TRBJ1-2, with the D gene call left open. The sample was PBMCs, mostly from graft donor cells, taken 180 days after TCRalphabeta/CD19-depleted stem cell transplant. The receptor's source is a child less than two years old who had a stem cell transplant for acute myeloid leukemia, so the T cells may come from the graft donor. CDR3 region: CASSQTTWSGYTF. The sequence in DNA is TGTGCCAGTAGTCAAACGACCTGGAGCGGCTACACCTTC.